A single TCR beta chain is shown here with its context. As yet, its antigen is unknown. The method was immunoSEQ multiplex PCR; TCRdb's version includes in-frame clones alone and lacks a portion of them. The table has just under 150,000 clones, over 85% seen once. The source of the sample is a study of T cell responses to AZD1222 COVID-19 vaccine. Study conclusions and caveats: The donors showed a predominance of white British ancestry and of females, with possible underestimation of clonal diversity. All repertoire sampling was performed exclusively after the peak T cell response.

This CDR3 contains 14 residues. With V trimmed by 8 bases and J by 4 bases, 7 bases remained unmatched. Germline V gene data show CDR1 as MNHEY and CDR2 as SVGAGI. The clonotype was recovered from an adult who received the AZD1222 COVID-19 vaccine. The chain couples TRBV6-5 to TRBJ2-2, with TRBD2 matching 7 bases. The material was peripheral blood, obtained 28 days after the second AZD1222 dose. The CDR3 here is CASPREASTGELFF. CDR3 DNA: TGTGCCAGCCCCCGGGAGGCCAGCACCGGGGAGCTGTTTTTT.